This TCR beta chain appears in the sequencing data of a study of T cell responses to AZD1222 COVID-19 vaccine. The CDR3 has 15 residues. Germline V gives CDR1 SGHNT, CDR2 YYREEE (reference sequence). Trimming removed 2 bases from V and 2 bases from J; junction bases left unmatched: 2. Assay used: immunoSEQ multiplex PCR; TCRdb lists only in-frame clones, some missing. The sample shows tens of thousands of clones, 83% of them seen only once. The chain recombines TRBV5-4 with TRBJ1-3, with 9 positions matching TRBD1. The TCR was taken from an adult who received the AZD1222 COVID-19 vaccine. The sample consisted of peripheral blood, taken 28 days after the second AZD1222 dose. The CDR3: CASSFGDRAGNTIYF. In nucleotides, the CDR3 is TGTGCCAGCAGCTTCGGGGACAGGGCTGGAAACACCATATATTTT.